This T cell receptor (beta chain) was recorded in a study of T-cell memory formation after mild COVID-19. The wider study: TCR clusters largely stayed donor specific. Study-wide points: The pre-infection memory compartment contained some responding clones, suggesting cross-reactive memory joined. A second wave expanding day 15 to 37 was CD4+-biased; contracting clones were balanced.

This CDR3 has 19 residues. CDR1 is SGHAT, CDR2 FQNNGV, per germline. V lost 5 bases and J lost 2; bases outside the gene matches: 15. The authors produced TCR alpha and TCR beta cDNA libraries with sample barcodes and UMIs by 5'RACE using constant-segment primers. Using its own MiXCR run on the 5' RACE reads, TCRdb lists one record per CDR3 protein. In the table there are around 180,000 distinct CDR3 sequences, approximately 17% of which are singletons. A note on this clonotype: The antigen remains undetermined.

Sequencing was performed on PBMCs or a T cell subset sorted from them (not recorded which). The chain is built from TRBV11-2 and TRBJ2-3; 11 nucleotides match TRBD1. This receptor was obtained from a man in his late teens or twenties who had mild COVID-19 (a few samples of this study predate the infection). Cell type and time point are not known. The DNA for the CDR3 is TGTGCCAGCAGCGGTGAGCGGACAGGGGGCAACTTTTACACAGATACGCAGTATTTT. Translating it yields CASSGERTGGNFYTDTQYF.